The 17 T cell receptor beta chains below were found in one sample sequenced in a study of glioma-infiltrating T cells after dendritic cell vaccination. Profiling relied on immunoSEQ multiplex PCR, and the TCRdb table lists in-frame clones only, not all of them. The table shows 20,000 to 30,000 clones, with over 85% occurring only once. Time point indicated: after dendritic cell vaccination, including at tumor progression/relapse. Sequenced here: blood, sampled after dendritic cell vaccination. The source is a human donor with glioblastoma.

V and J are TRBV6-5 and TRBJ2-1, with TRBD2 identical over 11 bases. The germline CDR1 and CDR2 sequences are MNHEY and SVGAGI. The CDR3 is made up of 15 amino acids. V gave up 2 bases and J gave up 13 bases; unmatched junction bases: 10. The CDR3 nucleotides read TGTGCCAGCAGTTACAGGGGACTAGCGGTTGAAGGCCAGTTCTTC. Translated: CASSYRGLAVEGQFF.

The V gene is TRBV6-5, the J gene TRBJ1-2, with D possibly matching TRBD1 (5 bases). CDR1 MNHEY and CDR2 SVGAGI come from the germline V gene. Trimming cost V 2 bases and J 8 bases, with 9 bases left between them. The CDR3 has 12 amino acids. The CDR3 nucleotides read TGTGCCAGCAGTTACGGAGGGGAGGGCTACACCTTC. It translates to CASSYGGEGYTF.

V and J are TRBV7-9 and TRBJ2-3; no clear D. V lost 3 bases, J lost 4 bases, and 5 bases lay in between. The V gene's germline CDR1 is SEHNR and CDR2 FQNEAQ (reference sequence). This CDR3 contains 12 residues. Written as DNA, the CDR3 is TGTGCCAGCAGCTTCGGTTCAGATACGCAGTATTTT. Translated, it gives CASSFGSDTQYF.

Only one count was recorded for this clone. The V call is TRBV7-9, the J call TRBJ2-7; D might be TRBD1 (5 bases). In germline, CDR1 is SEHNR, CDR2 FQNEAQ (reference sequence). Trimming took off 0 bases at V and 5 bases at J, with 8 bases between the two ends. The CDR3 has 13 residues. Here the CDR3 DNA reads TGTGCCAGCAGCTTAGCGCTCAGGGACGAGCAGTACTTC. Its protein is CASSLALRDEQYF.

This chain connects TRBV6-5 to TRBJ1-2; no firm D call. CDR1 and CDR2 (germline): MNHEY, SVGAGI. The CDR3 is made up of 12 amino acids. The V end lost 2 bases, the J end lost 8 bases, and 9 bases lay between the germline ends. Here the CDR3 DNA reads TGTGCCAGCAGTTACGCCTCCGGGGGCTACACCTTC. This encodes CASSYASGGYTF.

The rearrangement links TRBV27 to TRBJ2-5; 7 nucleotides line up with TRBD1. The germline CDR1 and CDR2 sequences are MNHEY and SMNVEV (reference sequence). The CDR3 has 13 residues. With 6 bases clipped from V and 1 base from J, the junction kept 2 bases outside the gene matches. Written as DNA, the CDR3 is TGTGCCAGCAGCGGGACAGCCCAAGAGACCCAGTACTTC. Encoded protein: CASSGTAQETQYF.

The V and J genes are TRBV18 and TRBJ2-1; D gene ambiguous. The germline V gene has CDR1 KGHSH and CDR2 LQKENI. Trimming removed 0 bases at V and 7 bases at J, with 10 bases between. CDR3 length: 14 residues. The CDR3 region has the DNA TGTGCCAGCTCACCACCGTGGCTGACTAATGAGCAGTTCTTC. Its protein is CASSPPWLTNEQFF.

The chain is built from TRBV5-4 and TRBJ1-2, with D perhaps TRBD1 (5 bases). This CDR3 spans 14 amino acids. Germline CDR1 SGHNT, CDR2 YYREEE (reference sequence). V was trimmed by 4 bases and J by 3 bases, leaving 13 bases between them. The CDR3 sequence: CASSRTHGDYGYTF. CDR3 nucleotides: TGTGCCAGCAGCCGGACACATGGGGACTATGGCTACACCTTC.

This chain connects TRBV7-8 to TRBJ1-2, with D unclear. This CDR3 has 15 residues. The germline gives CDR1 SGHVS, CDR2 FQNEAQ. Trimming pared 5 bases from V and 0 bases from J, leaving 13 bases between. CDR3 sequence reads: CASSPEGAANYGYTF. In nucleotides, the CDR3 is TGTGCCAGCAGCCCAGAGGGCGCAGCTAACTATGGCTACACCTTC.

The chain combines TRBV7-9 with TRBJ1-4; 7 bases align to TRBD1. Germline V gives CDR1 SEHNR, CDR2 FQNEAQ (reference sequence). The trim removed 5 bases at V and 6 bases at J, leaving 12 bases unmatched. This CDR3 region has 16 residues. The CDR3 reads CASSKQGRTSDEKLFF. The CDR3 nucleotides read TGTGCCAGCAGCAAACAGGGGAGAACATCGGATGAAAAACTGTTTTTT.

This clone was seen a few times. The V call is TRBV11-2, the J call TRBJ2-3; D perhaps matches TRBD2 (5 bases). Germline CDR1 is SGHAT and CDR2 is FQNNGV. CDR3 size: 14 residues. Trimming stripped 4 bases from V and 2 bases from J, with 10 bases between. The CDR3 sequence is CASSYFDYTDTQYF. Here the CDR3 DNA reads TGTGCCAGCAGCTACTTCGACTACACAGATACGCAGTATTTT. The whole variable domain, remainder taken from reference TRBV11-2 and TRBJ2-3, is EAGVAQSPRYKIIEKRQSVAFWCNPISGHATLYWYQQILGQGPKLLIQFQNNGVVDDSQLPKDRFSAERLKGVDSTLKIQPAKLEDSAVYLCASSYFDYTDTQYFGPGTRLTVL.

The chain joins TRBV5-1 to TRBJ2-2, with TRBD1 identical over 9 bases. Unmatched junction bases numbered 8, after V lost 3 bases and J lost 2 bases. The germline gives CDR1 SGHRS, CDR2 YFSETQ. The CDR3 covers 17 residues. CDR3 DNA sequence: TGCGCCAGCAGCTCTGGGAACAGGGGGCAAAACACCGGGGAGCTGTTTTTT. This encodes CASSSGNRGQNTGELFF.

The J gene is TRBJ1-4, the V gene TRBV7-9, with 11 bases lining up with TRBD1. The CDR3 runs 17 residues. Germline V gene sequence: CDR1 SEHNR, CDR2 FQNEAQ (reference sequence). The V segment lost 4 bases and the J segment 2 bases; nucleotides outside the gene matches: 6. The DNA of the CDR3 is TGTGCCAGCAGCTCAGGGGACAGGGGGGCGACTAATGAAAAACTGTTTTTT. This codes for CASSSGDRGATNEKLFF.

V usage is TRBV5-6 and J usage is TRBJ1-3, with D maybe TRBD1 (5 bases). This CDR3 is built from 15 residues. Deletions cut 3 bases from V and 0 bases from J, with 10 bases between. The V gene's germline CDR1 is SGHDT and CDR2 YYEEEE. The CDR3 coding sequence is TGTGCCAGCAGCTACCGACAGCACTCTGGAAACACCATATATTTT. It codes for CASSYRQHSGNTIYF.

The rearrangement links TRBV4-1 to TRBJ1-1, with TRBD1 matching over 7 bases. V trimming: 1 base; J trimming: 3 bases; junction bases outside the gene matches: 2. The CDR3 totals 14 residues. The germline CDR1 and CDR2 sequences are MGHRA and YSYEKL. The CDR3 loop reads CASSQAQGDTEAFF. In nucleotides, the CDR3 is TGCGCCAGCAGCCAAGCCCAGGGGGACACTGAAGCTTTCTTT.

The chain combines TRBV5-1 with TRBJ2-3; no reliable D call. The ends were cut back, 4 bases at V and 1 base at J, with 10 bases in the middle. Germline CDR1 and CDR2: SGHRS and YFSETQ. This CDR3 contains 14 residues. CDR3 nucleotides: TGCGCCAGCAGCCGTAGTAGTGGCACAGATACGCAGTATTTT. Amino acid sequence: CASSRSSGTDTQYF.

V usage is TRBV27 and J usage is TRBJ1-3; 8 nucleotides match TRBD1. J was trimmed by 1 base and V by 6 bases; bases with no gene match: 2. Germline CDR1 reads MNHEY; CDR2 reads SMNVEV (reference sequence). CDR3 size: 14 residues. DNA of the CDR3: TGTGCCAGCAGAAGGACAGGGTCTGGAAACACCATATATTTT. It codes for CASRRTGSGNTIYF.